This T cell receptor beta chain was sequenced during a study of human CD4 T cells and Enterobacteriaceae (dated by TCRdb to 2018 to 2021). Concerning this clone: Its antigen target is currently unknown. Per-base quality was not reported, and no clone a single base away is much larger than it.

On a FACSAria III, memory CD4+ T cells were FACS-sorted to over 95% purity, defined as all CD4+ cells except CD45RA+CCR7+CD95- naive cells. Blood from healthy donors came from blood donation centers in Switzerland. Positive selection with CD4 and CD14 magnetic microbeads was used to enrich total CD4+ T cells and monocytes. CD8+, CD14+, CD16+, CD56+, CD19+ and CD25-bright cells were excluded before sorting. In two blood donors, total memory CD4+ T cells were sequenced directly ex vivo to assess in vivo expansion of bacteria-reactive clonotypes. Isolation of peripheral blood mononuclear cells from donor blood was performed with Ficoll-Paque Plus. Overall results and qualifications from the work: Ex vivo, broadly cross-reactive clonotypes were observed to appear more expanded than specific clonotypes, with about 55% of the 19 and most of the roughly 35 being found within the top 5%. Reactivity of ex vivo clonotypes was inferred only by matching nucleotide sequences to CFSE-low cultures from the same donors.

V sheds 0 bases and J sheds 9 bases, leaving 18 bases between their ends. Reading the germline V gene (reference sequence) gives CDR1 SGHKS and CDR2 YYEKEE. Counted from cysteine to phenylalanine, this CDR3 has 15 amino acids. Only the CDR3 portion is preserved as DNA: 45 bases, with reading frame beginning at the first base. Ex vivo total memory CD4+ samples were sequenced at deep level, with detection sensitivity of one cell in 200,000. Genomic DNA was extracted from cell pellets with the QIAamp DNA Micro Kit, and its quantity and purity were checked by spectrophotometry. The immunoSEQ multiplex PCR assay was used to amplify TCR Vbeta CDR3 regions. The Illumina HiSeq platform was used to sequence the amplicons. The retrieved sequences were 87 nucleotides long and included the CDR3 region. The original methods were these. Each unique productive TCR Vbeta nucleotide sequence counted as a clonotype and was quantified by productive template frequency from ImmunoSEQ Analyzer V3.0. A threshold set at the top 5th percentile of each frequency-ranked repertoire was used to define expanded clonotypes. The R package fossil was used to compute repertoire overlap as Chao-Jaccard, and the R package MASS was used to visualize the overlap by nonmetric multidimensional scaling. TCRdb retrieved this table from immuneACCESS and kept in-frame rearrangements only. Not all clones are present; in checked studies, unresolved V genes account for under half, and no reason is known for the remainder. That table furnishes V, J and clone size, whereas the DNA furnished D and trimming. The sample table shows 27,000 or so clones, and about 80% are seen once. Over 1.5% of the sample is held by the ten biggest clonotypes.

The sequence joins TRBV5-5 to TRBJ1-1, with the D segment identity uncertain. This clonotype was sampled from a human donor in good health. Sequences were obtained from memory CD4+ T cells from blood. According to the study, the label for this sample's cell subset or site signals: total memory CD4 T cells sorted directly ex vivo, unstimulated. Here is the DNA: TGTGCCAGCAGCTTGGATGGGCAGCGAACAAGTAAAGCTTTCTTT. It translates as CASSLDGQRTSKAFF.